Listed below are T cell receptor beta chains from one sample, sequenced in a study of blood T cell repertoires in COVID-19. The repertoire was sequenced with immunoSEQ multiplex PCR; TCRdb's copy has only in-frame clones and lacks some. In the table there are approximately 400,000 clones, just over 90% of which are singletons. Sample: PBMCs or T cells enriched from blood (not recorded which). These receptors originate from a woman in her thirties or forties who had been exposed to COVID-19. The CDR3 runs from the conserved cysteine through the conserved F or W. D genes are given only for firm matches. A clone size is listed for some rows: how often the clone was seen (once, few, many), or a class if it is expanded.

CASSLAGAGLMNTGELFF TGTGCCAGCAGCTTAGCGGGTGCGGGTCTTATGAACACCGGGGAGCTGTTTTTT - TRBJ2-2 TRBV7-6 -
CSASPQGKPSYEQYF TGCAGTGCTAGTCCACAGGGGAAACCTTCCTACGAGCAGTACTTC - TRBJ2-7 TRBV20-1 TRBD1
CASSVDPTSGGYSYEQYF TGTGCCAGCAGCGTAGACCCCACTAGCGGGGGCTACTCCTACGAGCAGTACTTC - TRBJ2-7 TRBV9 TRBD2
CASSFVGQYFNEQFF TGTGCCAGCAGTTTCGTGGGACAATATTTCAATGAGCAGTTCTTC - TRBJ2-1 TRBV6-2/TRBV6-3 -
CASSLREGAFYNEQFF TGTGCCAGCAGCTTGAGAGAGGGCGCCTTCTACAATGAGCAGTTCTTC - TRBJ2-1 TRBV11-1 -
CASSQTSGRSYNEQFF TGTGCCAGCAGCCAGACTAGCGGGAGGTCCTACAATGAGCAGTTCTTC - TRBJ2-1 TRBV3-1/TRBV3-2 TRBD2
CASSGGGVVGNQPQHF TGTGCCAGCAGTGGAGGAGGGGTAGTTGGCAATCAGCCCCAGCATTTT - TRBJ1-5 TRBV6-1 -
CASSQIVRSREGEQYF TGTGCCAGCAGCCAAATCGTACGATCGCGGGAGGGTGAGCAGTACTTC - TRBJ2-7 TRBV3-1/TRBV3-2 TRBD2
CAWSLQPYGYTF TGTGCCTGGAGTTTACAGCCTTATGGCTACACCTTC once TRBJ1-2 TRBV30 -
CASSTIPGQDSGYTF TGCGCCAGCAGCACCATCCCGGGACAGGACTCGGGCTACACCTTC - TRBJ1-2 TRBV5-1 TRBD1
CASSETGGYGYTF TGTGCCAGCAGTGAGACAGGGGGCTATGGCTACACCTTC - TRBJ1-2 TRBV6-1 TRBD1
CASSPGRGGEKLFF TGTGCCAGCTCACCCGGCAGGGGTGGTGAAAAACTGTTTTTT - TRBJ1-4 TRBV18 -
CASSFGTASGNTIYF TGTGCCAGCAGCTTTGGGACAGCCTCTGGAAACACCATATATTTT - TRBJ1-3 TRBV5-6 TRBD1
CAFGGQGTSPLHF TGTGCCTTTGGGGGACAGGGTACCTCACCCCTCCACTTT - TRBJ1-6 TRBV30 TRBD1
CATSGRNRGGTDTQYF TGTGCCACCAGCGGTAGAAACAGGGGGGGAACAGATACGCAGTATTTT few TRBJ2-3 TRBV24-1 -
CASSAGTGSSQPQHF TGTGCCAGCTCAGCCGGGACAGGGTCGAGTCAGCCCCAGCATTTT - TRBJ1-5 TRBV18 TRBD1
CASSIKGGSGSSYNEQFF TGTGCCAGTAGTATTAAAGGGGGCAGTGGCAGCTCCTACAATGAGCAGTTCTTC - TRBJ2-1 TRBV19 TRBD1
CASSTGTAWQPQHF TGTGCCAGTAGCACCGGGACAGCGTGGCAGCCCCAGCATTTT - TRBJ1-5 TRBV19 TRBD1
CASSLERWSYEQYF TGTGCCAGCAGCTTAGAACGGTGGAGCTACGAGCAGTACTTC - TRBJ2-7 TRBV7-8 -
CASSLPSEGIYEQYF TGTGCCAGCAGCCTCCCTAGTGAAGGTATATACGAGCAGTACTTC - TRBJ2-7 TRBV6-2/TRBV6-3 -
CASSLWGGGGYGYTF TGTGCCAGCAGTTTATGGGGGGGCGGTGGCTATGGCTACACCTTC - TRBJ1-2 TRBV27 -
CASSKDRDWSYNEQFF TGTGCCAGTAGCAAAGACAGGGATTGGTCCTACAATGAGCAGTTCTTC once TRBJ2-1 TRBV19 TRBD1
CASRGTGVITGELFF TGTGCCAGCAGAGGAACGGGGGTGATTACCGGGGAGCTGTTTTTT - TRBJ2-2 TRBV2 -
CASSRDRDYEQYF TGTGCCAGCAGCCGGGACAGGGACTACGAGCAGTACTTC - TRBJ2-7 TRBV6-5 TRBD1
CASTKTGGVINNEQFF TGTGCCAGCACCAAGACAGGGGGCGTAATCAACAATGAGCAGTTCTTC - TRBJ2-1 TRBV27 TRBD1
CASSLRGGSYNEQFF TGCGCCAGCAGCTTACGGGGGGGTTCCTACAATGAGCAGTTCTTC - TRBJ2-1 TRBV5-1 TRBD2
CATRGQGTNQPQHF TGTGCCACCAGGGGACAGGGCACTAATCAGCCCCAGCATTTT - TRBJ1-5 TRBV24-1 TRBD1
CASSQITGRHGYTF TGTGCCAGCAGTCAAATTACAGGGCGGCATGGCTACACCTTC - TRBJ1-2 TRBV6-5 -
CARSVTSDKNNEKLFF TGTGCCAGGTCGGTCACCTCCGATAAAAATAATGAAAAACTGTTTTTT - TRBJ1-4 TRBV5-5 -
CASSLEGGGNQPQHF TGCGCCAGCAGCTTGGAAGGGGGTGGTAATCAGCCCCAGCATTTT - TRBJ1-5 TRBV5-1 -
CATSRGDSRTTEAFF TGTGCCACCAGCAGGGGGGACAGCCGGACCACTGAAGCTTTCTTT - TRBJ1-1 TRBV15 TRBD1
CASSYSGGRNYGYTF TGTGCCAGCAGTTACTCCGGAGGGCGTAACTATGGCTACACCTTC - TRBJ1-2 TRBV6-5 -
CASSLFAGTDGNTIYF TGTGCCAGCAGCCTCTTTGCCGGGACAGATGGAAACACCATATATTTT once TRBJ1-3 TRBV3-1/TRBV3-2 TRBD1
CASSLTGEVTYGYTF TGTGCCAGCAGCCTTACAGGGGAGGTAACCTATGGCTACACCTTC - TRBJ1-2 TRBV7-8 TRBD1
CASSLGDGGTDTQYF TGTGCCAGCAGCTTAGGGGATGGAGGGACAGATACGCAGTATTTT - TRBJ2-3 TRBV7-2 -
CASSQAPSGRVPRYEQYF TGCGCCAGCAGCCAAGCCCCCAGCGGGAGAGTCCCCCGTTACGAGCAGTACTTC - TRBJ2-7 TRBV4-3 TRBD2
CASSLDRRGVNGYTF TGTGCCAGCAGTTTAGACAGACGTGGGGTGAATGGCTACACCTTC - TRBJ1-2 TRBV27 -
CSARMGEKQYF TGCAGTGCTAGGATGGGAGAAAAGCAGTACTTC - TRBJ2-7 TRBV20-1 -
CASSLVSGGSYEQYF TGCGCCAGCAGCTTGGTGTCAGGGGGCAGCTACGAGCAGTACTTC once TRBJ2-7 TRBV5-1 TRBD1